A selection of T cell receptor beta chains follows, all from one sample in a study of early T cells in non-severe SARS-CoV-2 infection. TCRdb re-derived calls from the 5' RACE reads in MiXCR, one entry per CDR3 protein. The data contain under 30,000 distinct CDR3 sequences, 4.3% of them seen just once; the ten biggest clones take up approximately 14%. Sequencing used whole blood. These receptors were taken from an adult who was a healthcare worker with PCR-confirmed SARS-CoV-2 infection or an uninfected control (not recorded which). The CDR3 runs from the conserved cysteine through the conserved F or W. Each record gives: V gene, D gene, clone size, J gene, CDR3 protein, CDR3 DNA. The D gene is left open where the match is weak. Clone size is given for some rows only: seen once, a few or many times, or a class if the clone is expanded.

V: TRBV4-2; D: TRBD1; size: many; J: TRBJ1-4; CDR3: CASSQREGAGGEKLFF; DNA: TGTGCCAGCAGCCAACGCGAGGGGGCGGGAGGGGAAAAACTGTTTTTT
V: TRBV20-1; D: TRBD1; size: .; J: TRBJ2-1; CDR3: CSAQQGSGYNEQFF; DNA: TGCAGTGCCCAACAGGGGAGTGGGTACAATGAGCAGTTCTTC
V: TRBV4-2; D: .; size: many; J: TRBJ2-1; CDR3: CASSRHVGGISYNEQFF; DNA: TGTGCCAGCAGCCGACATGTGGGGGGAATATCCTACAATGAGCAGTTCTTC
V: TRBV24-1; D: .; size: few; J: TRBJ2-7; CDR3: CATSSRDNYEQYF; DNA: TGTGCCACCAGTAGCAGGGACAACTACGAGCAGTACTTC
V: TRBV6-6; D: .; size: many; J: TRBJ2-7; CDR3: CASSYMGLSYEQYF; DNA: TGTGCCAGCAGTTACATGGGCCTCTCCTACGAGCAGTACTTC
V: TRBV11-2; D: .; size: many; J: TRBJ2-5; CDR3: CASSLELLEETQYF; DNA: TGTGCCAGCAGCTTAGAACTCCTTGAAGAGACCCAGTACTTC
V: TRBV4-3; D: .; size: many; J: TRBJ1-3; CDR3: CASSQSLGTNGFSGNTIYF; DNA: TGCGCCAGCAGCCAAAGCCTGGGGACCAATGGCTTCTCTGGAAACACCATATATTTT
V: TRBV2; D: TRBD1; size: many; J: TRBJ2-7; CDR3: CAGGGAGGSYEQYF; DNA: TGTGCAGGAGGTGGTGCAGGGGGCTCCTACGAGCAGTACTTC
V: TRBV7-2; D: .; size: many; J: TRBJ2-7; CDR3: CASSRGYGTYEQYF; DNA: TGTGCCTCCTCGAGGGGATACGGAACCTACGAGCAGTACTTC
V: TRBV7-2; D: TRBD2; size: many; J: TRBJ2-5; CDR3: CASSYSSGGAETQYF; DNA: TGTGCCAGCAGCTACTCTAGCGGGGGGGCTGAGACCCAGTACTTC
V: TRBV7-3; D: .; size: many; J: TRBJ1-1; CDR3: CASSSGVEAFF; DNA: TGTGCCAGCAGTTCCGGTGTTGAAGCTTTCTTT